The present T cell receptor beta chain was sequenced within a study of response to subunit inactivated influenza vaccine. The CDR3 consists of 14 residues. V lost 0 bases and J 3 bases, leaving 8 bases between the germline ends. The germline gives CDR1 LNHNV, CDR2 YYDKDF (reference sequence). One entry per CDR3 protein, called by TCRdb with MiXCR from the RT-PCR reads. The sample lists hundreds of thousands of distinct CDR3 sequences; approximately 15% were seen once. General study points: Only a handful of new T cells, the authors suggested, are recruited with each seasonal influenza vaccination.

As regards this clonotype: Its antigen is unknown.

The sequence came from a man over 45 who received an inactivated influenza vaccine. The sample in question was PBMCs from blood, obtained 11 to 12 days after vaccination. The rearrangement links TRBV15 to TRBJ1-1; D call uncertain. The CDR3 DNA reads as TGTGCCACCAGCAGAGATGGGCGCGACACTGAAGCTTTCTTT. Protein sequence: CATSRDGRDTEAFF.